The 5 T cell receptor beta chains in this list originate from one sample, sequenced in a study of radiation and T cells in renal cell carcinoma. Documented time point: baseline pretreatment blood. Treatment denoted: 15 Gy SBRT to primary tumor, nephrectomy 4 weeks later. Generated by immunoSEQ multiplex PCR, the TCRdb table keeps only in-frame clones and is missing some. Of approximately 140,000 clones in the sample, less than 90% were seen once. The sample here was blood, taken from a patient whose treatment included radiotherapy and nephrectomy. The receptors stem from a woman between 50 and 59 years old with renal cell carcinoma.

The J gene is TRBJ2-3, the V gene TRBV2, with no clear D. The length of the CDR3 is 16 residues. Germline assignment: CDR1 SNHLY and CDR2 FYNNEI. V was clipped by 3 bases and J by 4 bases, with 17 bases between them. CDR3 in amino acids: CASSDRALHVADTQYF. CDR3 coding DNA: TGTGCCAGCAGTGATCGTGCACTCCACGTCGCAGATACGCAGTATTTT.

For the CDR3, the DNA is TGCAGTGCGGTCCCCTATGAGCAGTTCTTC. Its translation is CSAVPYEQFF. The chain carries TRBV20-1 and TRBJ2-1, with unresolved D. The V end was cut by 6 bases, the J end by 8 bases, with 8 bases between. Per the germline V gene, CDR1 is DFQATT and CDR2 is SNEGSKA (reference sequence). The CDR3 totals 10 residues.

This clone was seen once. The rearrangement joins TRBV4-3 to TRBJ2-7; D possibly corresponds to TRBD2 (5 bases). The V gene's germline CDR1 is LGHNA and CDR2 YSLEER. The V gene lost 3 bases and the J gene lost 1 base, with 16 bases spanning the gap. The CDR3 loop spans 16 amino acids. The DNA of the CDR3 is TGCGCCAGCAGCCAGGAAATAGCCGGGGAGTCCTACGAGCAGTACTTC. Its translation is CASSQEIAGESYEQYF.

The J gene is TRBJ2-7, the V gene TRBV10-3; no clear D gene. The CDR3 is 16 amino acids. V dropped 2 bases and J dropped 0 bases, with 14 bases sitting between them. Germline-derived CDR1 and CDR2 are ENHRY and SYGVKD. The CDR3 nucleotides are TGTGCCATCAGTGAGCGCGGTGGAGCGTACTCCTACGAGCAGTACTTC. Translating gives CAISERGGAYSYEQYF.

The CDR3 DNA follows: TGTGCCAGCAGCTTGGGCGGGAGAATGAATGAGCAGTTCTTC. The encoded protein is CASSLGGRMNEQFF. The chain combines TRBV13 with TRBJ2-1, with 7 nucleotides matching TRBD2. V shed 3 bases and J 7 bases; nucleotides not matched to a gene: 6. Germline V lookup: CDR1 PRHDT, CDR2 FYEKMQ (reference sequence). CDR3 length: 14 residues. The variable domain in full, with the rest retrieved from reference TRBV13 and TRBJ2-1, is AAGVIQSPRHLIKEKRETATLKCYPIPRHDTVYWYQQGPGQDPQFLISFYEKMQSDKGSIPDRFSAQQFSDYHSELNMSSLELGDSALYFCASSLGGRMNEQFFGPGTRLTVL.